Listed below are T cell receptor beta chains from one sample, sequenced in a study of TIL therapy for anti-PD-1-resistant metastatic lung cancer. The method was immunoSEQ multiplex PCR; TCRdb's version includes in-frame clones alone and lacks a portion of them. The repertoire holds just over 25,000 clones, with roughly 72% as singletons. Source: tumor tissue, taken at baseline. All receptors derive from a person between 25 and 80 years old with non-small cell lung cancer. CDR3s include the opening cysteine and the closing phenylalanine or tryptophan. The D gene is left open where the match is weak. The size of a clone is reported for some rows only, either as once, few or many, or as a class for expanded clones.

>18|TRBJ1-1|-|-|TRBV18
TGTGCCAGCTCACCGGTCACTACCCTCGGAGGGGCGAACACTGAAGCTTTCTTT
CASSPVTTLGGANTEAFF
>17|TRBJ1-6|-|-|TRBV18
TGTGCCAGCTCACCCGTACCGGGACCTGAGGGCTCCTCACCCCTCCACTTT
CASSPVPGPEGSSPLHF
>16|TRBJ2-5|-|-|TRBV9
TGTGCCAGCAGCGTAGGGGAACTGGGCGGTCAGGAGACCCAGTACTTC
CASSVGELGGQETQYF
>16|TRBJ2-3|TRBD2|-|TRBV5-1
TGCGCCAGCAGCTTGGAATTGCGGGGGGGCCGGGATACGCAGTATTTT
CASSLELRGGRDTQYF
>17|TRBJ1-6|-|-|TRBV4-3
TGCGCCAGCAGCCAAGAACCTAGTAGCTCCTATAATTCACCCCTCCACTTT
CASSQEPSSSYNSPLHF
>14|TRBJ1-5|-|-|TRBV4-1
TGCGCCAGCAGCACCCTTGCGGGACCCCAGCCCCAGCATTTT
CASSTLAGPQPQHF
>15|TRBJ2-1|TRBD1|few|TRBV30
TGTGCCTGGAGATTGGGACAGGGGGAGGCCGATGAGCAGTTCTTC
CAWRLGQGEADEQFF
>13|TRBJ1-1|-|medium-sized|TRBV5-1
TGCGCCAGCAGCTTGGAGGCGAACACTGAAGCTTTCTTT
CASSLEANTEAFF
>15|TRBJ2-7|TRBD1|-|TRBV10-3
TGTGCCATCAGCGGTACAGGGGAACTCGGCTACGAGCAGTACTTC
CAISGTGELGYEQYF
>11|TRBJ2-3|-|-|TRBV10-3
TGTGCCATCAGTTACACAGATACGCAGTATTTT
CAISYTDTQYF
>18|TRBJ2-3|TRBD2|-|TRBV5-3
TGTGCCAGAAGCTGGTGGAGCGGGGCCTCCCACCACACAGATACGCAGTATTTT
CARSWWSGASHHTDTQYF
>15|TRBJ2-3|TRBD2|-|TRBV7-7
TGTGCTAGCAGCCGGACTAGGGAATTCACAGATACGCAGTATTTT
CASSRTREFTDTQYF
>14|TRBJ2-3|TRBD2|once|TRBV6-5
TGTGCCAGCAGTTACACTAGCGGGGCAGATACGCAGTATTTT
CASSYTSGADTQYF
>15|TRBJ1-6|-|-|TRBV2
TGTGCCAGCACAATCCCGGGCGGCCGAAATTCACCCCTCCACTTT
CASTIPGGRNSPLHF
>14|TRBJ2-2|-|-|TRBV19
TGTGCCAGTAGTATGTCGGGTTCCACCGGGGAGCTGTTTTTT
CASSMSGSTGELFF
>13|TRBJ1-4|-|-|TRBV5-1
TGCGCCAGCAGCCCGGGACCGAATGAAAAACTGTTTTTT
CASSPGPNEKLFF
>15|TRBJ2-1|TRBD1|-|TRBV7-6
TGTGCCAGCAGCTTACAGGACAGGGGGCCTTATGAGCAGTTCTTC
CASSLQDRGPYEQFF
>16|TRBJ1-3|-|few|TRBV7-9
TGTGCCAGCAGCCTACGACAAGGAGGTCCTGGAAACACCATATATTTT
CASSLRQGGPGNTIYF
>18|TRBJ1-3|-|-|TRBV5-1
TGCGCCAGCAGCCCAGGACCCCAGGGGACTACTTCTGGAAACACCATATATTTT
CASSPGPQGTTSGNTIYF
>15|TRBJ1-2|-|-|TRBV5-1
TGCGCCAGCAGCTTGGCCGGGGGAGGGGTCTATGGCTACACCTTC
CASSLAGGGVYGYTF
>12|TRBJ2-7|-|-|TRBV7-2
TGTGCCAGCAGCCCAAACCTATACGAGCAGTACTTC
CASSPNLYEQYF
>15|TRBJ2-2|-|-|TRBV4-3
TGCGCCAGCAGCCAAGGTACTTCCAACACCGGGGAGCTGTTTTTT
CASSQGTSNTGELFF
>13|TRBJ2-5|-|-|TRBV7-9
TGTGCCAGCAGTCCGGGGGCGCCTCAGACCCAGTACTTC
CASSPGAPQTQYF
>16|TRBJ2-5|TRBD1|-|TRBV11-3
TGTGCCAGCAGCTGGGGCCCCGGGACAGGGGAAGAGACCCAGTACTTC
CASSWGPGTGEETQYF
>12|TRBJ1-2|-|-|TRBV7-2
TGTGCCAGCAGCCCCGGGGGGTATGGCTACACCTTC
CASSPGGYGYTF
>15|TRBJ2-2|-|-|TRBV6-1
TGTGCCAGCAGTCCAGATATACGTGACACCGGGGAGCTGTTTTTT
CASSPDIRDTGELFF
>15|TRBJ1-1|-|-|TRBV18
TGTGCCAGCTCACCACCGAGCGGGGCGAACACTGAAGCTTTCTTT
CASSPPSGANTEAFF
>17|TRBJ2-1|-|-|TRBV19
TGTGCCAGTAGCACCGAATGGGAGGACAGTCCCGACAATGAGCAGTTCTTC
CASSTEWEDSPDNEQFF